The entry below gives a single T cell receptor beta chain sequence along with its context. Its matching antigen is unknown. This record belongs to a study of blood T cells in healthy people across ages. Study at large: Researchers report that template switching captured about one barcoded beta molecule per two T cells.

Sample-barcoded 5' priming and a J-beta primer mix drove a second PCR of about 6 to 12 cycles. TCRdb independently ran MiXCR on the 5' RACE reads; one entry per CDR3 protein. Of 1.6 million or so distinct CDR3 sequences listed, about 31% are singletons. This CDR3 has 13 residues. Germline V lookup: CDR1 SGHRS, CDR2 YFSETQ. The ends lost 3 bases at V and 12 bases at J; junction bases unmatched: 8. Points from the study as a whole: Older individuals had lower TCR beta diversity per million T cells (the decline was roughly linear). The long-lived group displayed more naive CD4+ cells, plus higher diversity, than the aged donors did.

This TCR came from a woman in her 30s in good health. This sequence joins TRBV5-1 and TRBJ1-2, with 10 bases matching TRBD1. Sequences were obtained from blood. The CDR3 spells CASSWGTGEVDTF. The CDR3 DNA follows: TGCGCCAGCAGCTGGGGGACAGGGGAGGTCGACACCTTC.